A selection of T cell receptor beta chains follows, all from one sample in a study of blood T cell repertoires in COVID-19. The assay was immunoSEQ multiplex PCR, and TCRdb's table has in-frame clones only and misses some. The sample contains over 250,000 clones, roughly nine tenths of which appear only once. The source material was PBMCs or T cells enriched from blood (not recorded which). These receptors originate from a woman in her fifties or sixties who had recovered from COVID-19. Both conserved end residues are part of each CDR3. The D gene is left open where the match is weak. The size of a clone is reported for some rows only, either as once, few or many, or as a class for expanded clones.

v_gene	abundance	j_gene	d_gene	len	CDR3aa	CDR3nt
TRBV5-1	-	TRBJ2-3	TRBD1	14	CASSRDRNTDTQYF	TGCGCCAGCAGCCGGGACAGGAACACAGATACGCAGTATTTT
TRBV5-1	-	TRBJ2-4	-	13	CASSFEGVNIQYF	TGCGCCAGCAGCTTTGAGGGAGTAAACATTCAGTACTTC
TRBV30	-	TRBJ2-3	TRBD1	16	CAWSPATGFGTDTQYF	TGTGCCTGGAGCCCCGCGACAGGGTTTGGCACAGATACGCAGTATTTT
TRBV9	-	TRBJ2-1	-	14	CASSLGGAPNEQFF	TGTGCCAGCAGTTTGGGGGGGGCCCCCAATGAGCAGTTCTTC
TRBV27	-	TRBJ1-6	TRBD1	13	CASRRTGPSPLHF	TGTGCCAGCAGAAGGACAGGGCCTTCACCCCTCCACTTT
TRBV24-1	-	TRBJ2-5	TRBD2	16	CATGLAGDRTQETQYF	TGTGCCACCGGTCTAGCGGGAGACAGGACCCAAGAGACCCAGTACTTC
TRBV5-1	-	TRBJ1-2	-	12	CASSLDSYGYTF	TGCGCCAGCAGCTTGGACAGCTATGGCTACACCTTC
TRBV5-1	once	TRBJ1-4	-	14	CASSGALSGEKLFF	TGCGCCAGCAGTGGGGCACTCTCGGGTGAAAAACTGTTTTTT
TRBV9	-	TRBJ1-2	TRBD1	15	CASSVGGGPFYGYTF	TGTGCCAGCAGCGTAGGAGGGGGCCCATTCTATGGCTACACCTTC
TRBV5-4	-	TRBJ2-7	-	14	CASSLGDKVYEQYF	TGTGCCAGCAGCTTGGGGGACAAAGTCTACGAGCAGTACTTC
TRBV23-1	once	TRBJ1-4	-	17	CASSQPHGAATNEKLFF	TGCGCCAGCAGTCAACCCCATGGAGCTGCAACTAATGAAAAACTGTTTTTT
TRBV29-1	-	TRBJ1-1	-	13	CSVEGSGNTEAFF	TGCAGCGTTGAAGGGTCGGGGAACACTGAAGCTTTCTTT
TRBV6-1	-	TRBJ2-1	TRBD2	13	CASSLRGEGEQFF	TGTGCCAGCTCTTTGCGGGGGGAAGGTGAGCAGTTCTTC
TRBV14	once	TRBJ1-1	-	14	CASSQYWAGTEAFF	TGTGCCAGCAGCCAGTACTGGGCGGGTACTGAAGCTTTCTTT
TRBV28	once	TRBJ1-5	-	14	CASRFRTPNQPQHF	TGTGCCAGCAGGTTTCGGACACCTAATCAGCCCCAGCATTTT
TRBV18	-	TRBJ1-4	-	14	CASSPVRAGEKLFF	TGTGCCAGCTCACCAGTGAGGGCCGGAGAAAAACTGTTTTTT
TRBV18	-	TRBJ2-7	TRBD2	17	CASSGPGTSGSVYEQYF	TGTGCCAGCTCAGGACCCGGGACTAGCGGGAGCGTCTACGAGCAGTACTTC
TRBV19	-	TRBJ2-1	-	16	CARGGPTVGSYNEQFF	TGTGCCAGGGGGGGGCCCACGGTAGGCTCCTACAATGAGCAGTTCTTC
TRBV24-1	-	TRBJ2-2	-	14	CATSDFGNTGELFF	TGTGCCACCAGTGATTTCGGGAACACCGGGGAGCTGTTTTTT
TRBV12-5	once	TRBJ2-7	-	15	CASAPRQMGLYEQYF	TGTGCTAGTGCCCCCCGACAGATGGGGTTGTACGAGCAGTACTTC
TRBV6-5	-	TRBJ2-5	TRBD1	15	CASSYLGTGRETQYF	TGTGCCAGCAGTTACCTCGGGACAGGGAGAGAGACCCAGTACTTC
TRBV3-1/TRBV3-2	-	TRBJ1-5	-	15	CASSQGGGQGQPQHF	TGTGCCAGCAGCCAAGGGGGGGGTCAGGGTCAGCCCCAGCATTTT
TRBV5-6	few	TRBJ1-4	-	15	CASSDETESNEKLFF	TGTGCCAGCAGCGATGAGACAGAATCAAATGAAAAACTGTTTTTT
TRBV30	-	TRBJ2-1	-	13	CALLGHSYNEQFF	TGTGCCCTGTTGGGGCACTCCTACAATGAGCAGTTCTTC
TRBV19	-	TRBJ1-2	TRBD1	16	CASAPGQGTTLYGYTF	TGTGCCAGCGCACCGGGACAGGGGACCACCCTCTATGGCTACACCTTC
TRBV4-2	-	TRBJ2-6	-	16	CASSQALASGANVLTF	TGTGCCAGCAGCCAGGCACTAGCCTCCGGGGCCAACGTCCTGACTTTC
TRBV4-1	-	TRBJ2-3	-	14	CASSQSTGSDTQYF	TGCGCCAGCAGCCAGTCTACCGGTTCAGATACGCAGTATTTT